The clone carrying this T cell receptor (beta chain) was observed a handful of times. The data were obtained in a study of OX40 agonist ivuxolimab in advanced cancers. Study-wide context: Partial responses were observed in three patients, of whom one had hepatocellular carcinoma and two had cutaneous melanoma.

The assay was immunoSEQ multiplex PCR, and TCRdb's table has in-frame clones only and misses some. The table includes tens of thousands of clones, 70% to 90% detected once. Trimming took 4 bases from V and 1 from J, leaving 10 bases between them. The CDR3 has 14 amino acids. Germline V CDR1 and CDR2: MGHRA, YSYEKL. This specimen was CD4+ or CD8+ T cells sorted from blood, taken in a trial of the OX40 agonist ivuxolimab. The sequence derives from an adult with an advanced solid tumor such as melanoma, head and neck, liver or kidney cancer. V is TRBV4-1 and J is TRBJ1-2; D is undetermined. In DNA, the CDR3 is TGCGCCAGCAGCCCGGCAGGAAGTAACTATGGCTACACCTTC. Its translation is CASSPAGSNYGYTF.